This is a list of T cell receptor beta chains from one sample in a study of T cells in Graves' hyperthyroidism and ophthalmopathy. From the multiplex PCR reads, TCRdb called clonotypes with MiXCR, one entry per CDR3 protein. This table holds about 600,000 distinct CDR3 sequences, 14% found once. What was sequenced was blood. These receptors originate from a woman under 30 with Graves' ophthalmopathy. CDR3s include the opening cysteine and the closing phenylalanine or tryptophan. Fields, in order: clone size, J gene, D gene, V gene, CDR3 DNA, CDR3 protein. A D gene is named only where the DNA matches it firmly. Clone size is stated in some rows and not others, as once, few, many or a class when expanded.

clone_size: few
j_call: TRBJ2-1
d_call: NA
v_call: TRBV20-1
cdr3_nt: TGCAGTGCTTATATCCCCAGTAGCGGAGCCTACAATGAGCAGTTCTTC
cdr3_aa: CSAYIPSSGAYNEQFF

clone_size: many
j_call: TRBJ1-1
d_call: NA
v_call: TRBV5-4
cdr3_nt: TGTGCCAGCAGCTTGGAACCCTCTGGTTTTACTGAAGCTTTCTTT
cdr3_aa: CASSLEPSGFTEAFF

clone_size: many
j_call: TRBJ1-1
d_call: NA
v_call: TRBV12-3/TRBV12-4
cdr3_nt: TGTGCCAGCAGTTTACTCGAAGAAGCTTTCTTT
cdr3_aa: CASSLLEEAFF

clone_size: many
j_call: TRBJ2-5
d_call: TRBD1
v_call: TRBV3-1
cdr3_nt: TGTGCCAGCAGCCCCGGGACAGGGGGCAGGACCCAGTACTTC
cdr3_aa: CASSPGTGGRTQYF

clone_size: many
j_call: TRBJ1-1
d_call: NA
v_call: TRBV28
cdr3_nt: TGTGCCAGCAGCCTCCGACGGATTAACACTGAAGCTTTCTTT
cdr3_aa: CASSLRRINTEAFF

clone_size: NA
j_call: TRBJ1-1
d_call: NA
v_call: TRBV5-6
cdr3_nt: TGTGCCAGCAGCTTTTTCTTCAGAGGGGTAGTCGGGGACACTGAAGCTTTCTTT
cdr3_aa: CASSFFFRGVVGDTEAFF

clone_size: NA
j_call: TRBJ2-1
d_call: NA
v_call: TRBV9
cdr3_nt: TGTGCCAGCAGCGTAGAAGCGACCACATCGGAGCAGTTCTTC
cdr3_aa: CASSVEATTSEQFF

clone_size: many
j_call: TRBJ2-3
d_call: NA
v_call: TRBV6-2/TRBV6-3
cdr3_nt: TGTGCCAGCAGCACAGGATTCCGCACAGATACGCAGTATTTT
cdr3_aa: CASSTGFRTDTQYF

clone_size: NA
j_call: TRBJ2-1
d_call: NA
v_call: TRBV20-1
cdr3_nt: TGCAGTGCTAAAGGGGGGCCTTTTAGCTCCTACAATGAGCAGTTCTTC
cdr3_aa: CSAKGGPFSSYNEQFF

clone_size: many
j_call: TRBJ2-7
d_call: NA
v_call: TRBV6-1
cdr3_nt: TGTGCCAGTACCTCTGGGTACGAGCAGTACTTC
cdr3_aa: CASTSGYEQYF

clone_size: many
j_call: TRBJ2-3
d_call: TRBD1
v_call: TRBV12-3/TRBV12-4
cdr3_nt: TGTGCCAGCAGTTTGGGAAACAGGGGTAGCACAGATACGCAGTATTTT
cdr3_aa: CASSLGNRGSTDTQYF

clone_size: NA
j_call: TRBJ1-1
d_call: NA
v_call: TRBV27
cdr3_nt: TGTGCCAGCAGTTTAGGGGGAGCCGGATGGGCGAACACTGAAGCTTTCTTT
cdr3_aa: CASSLGGAGWANTEAFF

clone_size: many
j_call: TRBJ1-1
d_call: TRBD1
v_call: TRBV6-1
cdr3_nt: TGTGCCAGCAGTAGGGACAGAAAGAACACTGAAGCTTTCTTT
cdr3_aa: CASSRDRKNTEAFF

clone_size: NA
j_call: TRBJ1-6
d_call: NA
v_call: TRBV2
cdr3_nt: TGTGCCAGCAGGGAGGTGAATTCACCCCTCCACTTT
cdr3_aa: CASREVNSPLHF

clone_size: many
j_call: TRBJ2-1
d_call: TRBD2
v_call: TRBV11-3
cdr3_nt: TGTGCCAGCAGCTTAGGGGGGACTAGCATGTACAATGAGCAGTTCTTC
cdr3_aa: CASSLGGTSMYNEQFF

clone_size: NA
j_call: TRBJ1-4
d_call: TRBD1
v_call: TRBV14
cdr3_nt: TGTGCCAGCAGCCACAGGGGGCGATTATTTGAAAAACTGTTTTTT
cdr3_aa: CASSHRGRLFEKLFF

clone_size: few
j_call: TRBJ1-2
d_call: NA
v_call: TRBV24-1
cdr3_nt: TGTGCCACCAGTGATTTAATGTGGGGCTACACCTTC
cdr3_aa: CATSDLMWGYTF

clone_size: many
j_call: TRBJ2-2
d_call: TRBD1
v_call: TRBV11-2
cdr3_nt: TGTGCCAGCAGCTTAGATGGGATGACAGGGGGTACCGGGGAGCTGTTTTTT
cdr3_aa: CASSLDGMTGGTGELFF

clone_size: many
j_call: TRBJ2-5
d_call: NA
v_call: TRBV6-1
cdr3_nt: TGTGCCAGCAGTGAAGCTAACGGAAAAGAGACCCAGTACTTC
cdr3_aa: CASSEANGKETQYF

clone_size: many
j_call: TRBJ2-5
d_call: TRBD2
v_call: TRBV28
cdr3_nt: TGTGCCGCCGGCGGGGGCGGGAGGGCCGGAGAGACCCAGTACTTC
cdr3_aa: CAAGGGGRAGETQYF

clone_size: NA
j_call: TRBJ2-1
d_call: NA
v_call: TRBV4-1
cdr3_nt: TGCGCCAGCAGCCAAGGACTATCAGGCTCCTACAATGAGCAGTTCTTC
cdr3_aa: CASSQGLSGSYNEQFF

clone_size: many
j_call: TRBJ1-2
d_call: NA
v_call: TRBV5-5
cdr3_nt: TGTGCCAGCAGCTTGGCAGAGGGCTATGGCTACACCTTC
cdr3_aa: CASSLAEGYGYTF

clone_size: many
j_call: TRBJ2-3
d_call: NA
v_call: TRBV12-3/TRBV12-4
cdr3_nt: TGTGCCAGCAGTTACCGGACGGCCGGCACAGATACGCAGTATTTT
cdr3_aa: CASSYRTAGTDTQYF

clone_size: NA
j_call: TRBJ1-2
d_call: TRBD1
v_call: TRBV29-1
cdr3_nt: TGCAGCGTTCGACTTACGACAGGGGACTATGGCTACACCTTC
cdr3_aa: CSVRLTTGDYGYTF

clone_size: few
j_call: TRBJ2-2
d_call: TRBD2
v_call: TRBV7-6
cdr3_nt: TGTGCCAGCAGCTTAGTGGGACTAGCGTCAGCGGGTCCCGGGGCCGGGGAGCTGTTTTTT
cdr3_aa: CASSLVGLASAGPGAGELFF

clone_size: many
j_call: TRBJ2-3
d_call: NA
v_call: TRBV7-7
cdr3_nt: TGTGCTAGCAGCTTAGGAGAAATACTGGCGGTCCGAATGTGGGCAGATACGCAGTATTTT
cdr3_aa: CASSLGEILAVRMWADTQYF

clone_size: NA
j_call: TRBJ1-6
d_call: NA
v_call: TRBV12-5
cdr3_nt: TGTGCTAGTGGTCCAGAACGGACAGACAATAATTCACCCCTCCACTTT
cdr3_aa: CASGPERTDNNSPLHF

clone_size: many
j_call: TRBJ1-1
d_call: NA
v_call: TRBV7-9
cdr3_nt: TGTGCCAGCAGCTTAGGGCAGGCGTATGGTGAAGCTTTCTTT
cdr3_aa: CASSLGQAYGEAFF

clone_size: many
j_call: TRBJ1-5
d_call: TRBD1
v_call: TRBV28
cdr3_nt: TGTGCCAGCAGTGCTCAGAAGGGGGCGATGGGCCAGCCCCAGCATTTT
cdr3_aa: CASSAQKGAMGQPQHF

clone_size: many
j_call: TRBJ2-7
d_call: TRBD1
v_call: TRBV7-2
cdr3_nt: TGTGCCAGCGGAGGGACAGGGCATATCAGCGAGCAGTACTTC
cdr3_aa: CASGGTGHISEQYF

clone_size: NA
j_call: TRBJ1-4
d_call: TRBD1
v_call: TRBV7-6
cdr3_nt: TGTGCCAGCAGCTTAGGGAGGGGGCGCTTTGAAAAACTGTTTTTT
cdr3_aa: CASSLGRGRFEKLFF

clone_size: many
j_call: TRBJ2-3
d_call: NA
v_call: TRBV5-1
cdr3_nt: TGCGCCAGCAGCTTGAGGGGGACACGAGATACGCAGTATTTT
cdr3_aa: CASSLRGTRDTQYF

clone_size: many
j_call: TRBJ2-2
d_call: TRBD2
v_call: TRBV7-8
cdr3_nt: TGTGCCAGCAGCTTCCTCCTGACTAGCGGGAAAGGGGAGCTGTTTTTT
cdr3_aa: CASSFLLTSGKGELFF

clone_size: NA
j_call: TRBJ2-3
d_call: TRBD2
v_call: TRBV20-1
cdr3_nt: TGCAGTGCTAGAGTCGCTCGCATCCCGACTAGCGGGATCACAGATACGCAGTATTTT
cdr3_aa: CSARVARIPTSGITDTQYF

clone_size: many
j_call: TRBJ1-2
d_call: TRBD1
v_call: TRBV2
cdr3_nt: TGTGCCAGCCGGGACAGCACTTTCTATGGCTACACCTTC
cdr3_aa: CASRDSTFYGYTF

clone_size: NA
j_call: TRBJ1-1
d_call: NA
v_call: TRBV6-5
cdr3_nt: TGTGCCAGCAGTTACAAAGGGGTTGGCACTGAAGCTTTCTTT
cdr3_aa: CASSYKGVGTEAFF

clone_size: many
j_call: TRBJ2-7
d_call: NA
v_call: TRBV20-1
cdr3_nt: TGCAGTGCTAGAAAACAGGGTCCTGTCTACGAGCAGTACTTC
cdr3_aa: CSARKQGPVYEQYF

clone_size: NA
j_call: TRBJ2-1
d_call: TRBD1
v_call: TRBV11-3
cdr3_nt: TGTGCCAGCAGCCCGGCCGGGACAGGGTACAATGAGCAGTTCTTC
cdr3_aa: CASSPAGTGYNEQFF

clone_size: few
j_call: TRBJ2-7
d_call: NA
v_call: TRBV20-1
cdr3_nt: TGCAGTGCTAAGGGGGGACTCACTGCCTACGAGCAGTACTTC
cdr3_aa: CSAKGGLTAYEQYF

clone_size: NA
j_call: TRBJ2-1
d_call: NA
v_call: TRBV7-3
cdr3_nt: TGTGCCAGCAGCTCATCGTCCTTGGCTAGCGCAACTGACAATGAGCAGTTCTTC
cdr3_aa: CASSSSSLASATDNEQFF

clone_size: many
j_call: TRBJ1-2
d_call: TRBD1
v_call: TRBV19
cdr3_nt: TGTGCCAGTGCCTGGACAGGGGATGGCTACACCTTC
cdr3_aa: CASAWTGDGYTF

clone_size: many
j_call: TRBJ2-7
d_call: TRBD1
v_call: TRBV30
cdr3_nt: TGTGCCTTCCGGGACAGCTCCTACGAGCAGTACTTC
cdr3_aa: CAFRDSSYEQYF

clone_size: NA
j_call: TRBJ2-5
d_call: NA
v_call: TRBV3-1
cdr3_nt: TGTGCCAGCAGCCAAAGTAGCTTCACGAGTCCTAAACACGAGTACTTC
cdr3_aa: CASSQSSFTSPKHEYF

clone_size: few
j_call: TRBJ1-5
d_call: TRBD1
v_call: TRBV20-1
cdr3_nt: TGCAGTGCCCAGGACAGGGCGAGGGATTATCAGCCCCAGCATTTT
cdr3_aa: CSAQDRARDYQPQHF

clone_size: NA
j_call: TRBJ1-2
d_call: NA
v_call: TRBV4-1
cdr3_nt: TGCGCCAGCAGCCGCGAAGAAGACTATGGCTACACCTTC
cdr3_aa: CASSREEDYGYTF

clone_size: many
j_call: TRBJ2-7
d_call: TRBD2
v_call: TRBV20-1
cdr3_nt: TGCAGTGCCTCACTTAGCGGGAGGTTCCGATGGGGGTCCGAGCAGTACTTC
cdr3_aa: CSASLSGRFRWGSEQYF

clone_size: NA
j_call: TRBJ1-2
d_call: NA
v_call: TRBV7-9
cdr3_nt: TGTGCCAGCAGCTTATGGCGGGGGCAGGGCGGCTACACCTTC
cdr3_aa: CASSLWRGQGGYTF

clone_size: many
j_call: TRBJ1-5
d_call: NA
v_call: TRBV6-1
cdr3_nt: TGTGCCAGCAGTACGGGCAACAATCAGCCCCAGCATTTT
cdr3_aa: CASSTGNNQPQHF

clone_size: NA
j_call: TRBJ1-3
d_call: NA
v_call: TRBV20-1
cdr3_nt: TGCAGTGCTCTACAGTACTCTGGAAACACCATATATTTT
cdr3_aa: CSALQYSGNTIYF